Presented here are 10 T cell receptor beta chains from one specimen sequenced in a study of blood T cells in healthy people across ages. A J-beta primer mix and a sample-barcoded 5' primer were used in a second PCR of roughly 7 to 12 cycles. TCRdb passed the 5' RACE reads through MiXCR, listing each CDR3 protein once. The sample records over a million distinct CDR3 sequences, about 23% being singletons. The sample was also linked to a second study, of T cells of mothers and their children.

The sample taken for sequencing was blood. The receptors shown here come from a girl between 2 and 10 years old in good health.

The chain is built from TRBV21-1 and TRBJ2-2. TRBV21-1 constitutes a pseudogene. CDR3 length: 15 amino acids. CDR3 DNA: TGTGCCATCCCCGTTGACTCCTCGAACACCGGGGAGCTGTTTTTT. This sequence encodes CAIPVDSSNTGELFF.

The chain joins TRBV4-1 to TRBJ2-4, with D unresolved. The CDR3 has 15 amino acids. V was shortened by 0 bases and J by 8 bases, with 14 bases between the two germline ends. Looked up from germline, CDR1 is MGHRA and CDR2 is YSYEKL. CDR3 loop: CASSQDHTTIDIQYF. The CDR3 DNA is TGCGCCAGCAGCCAAGATCATACGACGATTGACATTCAGTACTTC.

The chain is built from TRBV20-1 and TRBJ1-4, with a weak D call TRBD1 (6 bases). The CDR3 is made up of 15 amino acids. Germline-derived CDR1 and CDR2 are DFQATT and SNEGSKA (reference sequence). V dropped 2 bases and J dropped 5 bases, with 15 bases sitting between them. The DNA of the CDR3 is TGCAGTGCTAGACCTTACGACAGGCTCAATGAAAAACTGTTTTTT. Translating gives CSARPYDRLNEKLFF.

The J gene is TRBJ2-2, the V gene TRBV29-1; TRBD2 agrees at 12 bases. CDR3 size: 13 residues. The V gene's germline CDR1 is SQVTM and CDR2 ANQGSEA. V was pared by 4 bases and J by 6 bases, with 0 bases of the junction left unmatched. CDR3 nucleotide sequence: TGCAGCGTTGGACTAGCGGGAGCCGGGGAGCTGTTTTTT. Protein sequence: CSVGLAGAGELFF.

This clonotype has just a few counts. This chain uses TRBV28 with TRBJ1-2; 7 bases line up with TRBD1. The length of the CDR3 is 14 residues. Trimming at V came to 5 bases and at J to 4 bases, leaving 7 bases not matched to a gene. CDR1 and CDR2 from the germline V gene are MDHEN and SYDVKM. CDR3 amino acids: CASSTTGTAYGYTF. CDR3 nucleotide sequence: TGTGCCAGCAGTACCACCGGGACAGCCTATGGCTACACCTTC.

V usage is TRBV13 and J usage is TRBJ2-3; the D gene is possibly TRBD1 (5 bases). Between the trimmed V and J ends, which lost 3 bases and 2 bases, there was a span of 9 bases. The CDR3 covers 14 residues. Germline V gene lookup returns CDR1 PRHDT and CDR2 FYEKMQ (reference sequence). CDR3 protein: CASSLEQDTDTQYF. DNA of the CDR3: TGTGCCAGCAGCTTGGAACAGGACACAGATACGCAGTATTTT.

This chain joins TRBV13 and TRBJ2-1, with TRBD2 matching over 9 bases. The CDR3 consists of 18 residues. CDR1 and CDR2 from the germline V gene are PRHDT and FYEKMQ (reference sequence). V gave up 5 bases and J gave up 7 bases; unmatched junction bases: 18. CDR3 bases: TGTGCCAGCAGCCCAGTGGGACGCGGGGGGGCTGATAAAAATGAGCAGTTCTTC. Amino acids: CASSPVGRGGADKNEQFF.

Only a few counts were recorded for this clonotype. The chain carries TRBV7-9 and TRBJ2-7; tentatively, D is TRBD2 (5 bases). Germline CDR1 SEHNR, CDR2 FQNEAQ (reference sequence). The CDR3 length is 14 residues. Trimming pared 5 bases from V and 5 bases from J, leaving 16 bases between. CDR3 nucleotide sequence: TGTGCCAGCAGCCCCCCCGGACTCGGAAACGAGCAGTACTTC. Translating it yields CASSPPGLGNEQYF.

CDR3 nucleotides: TGCAGCGTTGAATCTCCAGGGCGCACAGATACGCAGTATTTT. It codes for CSVESPGRTDTQYF. The chain combines TRBV29-1 with TRBJ2-3; D may be TRBD1 (5 bases). Germline lookup yields CDR1 SQVTM and CDR2 ANQGSEA. This CDR3 region has 14 residues. The germline V and J ends were trimmed by 2 bases and 1 base, with 10 bases remaining between them.

The chain couples TRBV10-3 to TRBJ2-3; D remains unclear. The CDR3 is 13 amino acids. Germline V gene sequence: CDR1 ENHRY, CDR2 SYGVKD. The V end was cut by 6 bases, the J end by 2 bases, with 9 bases between. The CDR3: CAIRVENTDTQYF. In DNA, the CDR3 is TGTGCCATCAGGGTGGAAAACACAGATACGCAGTATTTT.